The clone carrying this T cell receptor beta chain was observed a handful of times. Its antigen is unknown. The sample is drawn from a study of CD8 T cells in ankylosing spondylitis. Study results and caveats: According to the report, clones linked to the disease were significantly enriched in matched synovial fluid samples taken from ankylosing spondylitis patients.

CDR1 is KGHSH and CDR2 is LQKENI in the germline V gene. This CDR3 contains 14 residues. Trimming stripped 5 bases from V and 4 bases from J, with 13 bases between. TCRdb passed the 5' RACE reads through MiXCR, listing each CDR3 protein once. The data show about 130,000 distinct CDR3 sequences, roughly 13% seen once. The gene calls are TRBV18 and TRBJ2-3, with a tentative D call TRBD2 (6 bases). This TCR was recovered from a female donor with ankylosing spondylitis or in good health (not recorded which). Sequencing used blood, either unsorted or a sorted T cell fraction (not recorded which). The CDR3 region has the DNA TGTGCCAGCTCAGCCGCTAGCGTCCCAGATACGCAGTATTTT. This translates into CASSAASVPDTQYF.